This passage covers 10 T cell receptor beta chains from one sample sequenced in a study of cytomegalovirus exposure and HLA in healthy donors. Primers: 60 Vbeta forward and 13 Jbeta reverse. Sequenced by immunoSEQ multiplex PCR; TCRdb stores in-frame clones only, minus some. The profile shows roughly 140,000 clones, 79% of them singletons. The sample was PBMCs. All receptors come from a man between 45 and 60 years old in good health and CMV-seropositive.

The chain's CDR3 is CASRVAGTGGNEQFF. The CDR3, as DNA: TGTGCCAGCAGAGTGGCCGGGACAGGGGGCAATGAGCAGTTCTTC. The chain recombines TRBV28 with TRBJ2-1; TRBD1 matches at 11 bases. From germline, CDR1 is MDHEN and CDR2 SYDVKM. The CDR3 has 15 residues. V shed 6 bases, J shed 6 bases, and the junction held 7 bases outside the gene matches.

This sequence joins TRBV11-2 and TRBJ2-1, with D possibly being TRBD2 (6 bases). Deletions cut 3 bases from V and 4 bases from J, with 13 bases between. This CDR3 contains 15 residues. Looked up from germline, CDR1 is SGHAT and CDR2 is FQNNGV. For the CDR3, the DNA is TGTGCCAGCAGCTTCCTGGGGGGAACTTACAATGAGCAGTTCTTC. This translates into CASSFLGGTYNEQFF.

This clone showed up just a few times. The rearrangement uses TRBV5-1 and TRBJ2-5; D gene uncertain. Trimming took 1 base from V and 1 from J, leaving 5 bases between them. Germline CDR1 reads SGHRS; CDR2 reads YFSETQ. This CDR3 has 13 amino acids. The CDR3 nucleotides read TGCGCCAGCAGCTTGACAGCCCAAGAGACCCAGTACTTC. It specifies CASSLTAQETQYF.

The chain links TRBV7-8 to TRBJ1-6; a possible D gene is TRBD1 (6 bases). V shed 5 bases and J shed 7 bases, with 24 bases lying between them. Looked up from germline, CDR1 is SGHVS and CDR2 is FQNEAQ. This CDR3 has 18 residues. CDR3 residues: CASSLRDIGMGTNSPLHF. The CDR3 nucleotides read TGTGCCAGCAGCCTTCGGGACATAGGAATGGGAACCAATTCACCCCTCCACTTT.

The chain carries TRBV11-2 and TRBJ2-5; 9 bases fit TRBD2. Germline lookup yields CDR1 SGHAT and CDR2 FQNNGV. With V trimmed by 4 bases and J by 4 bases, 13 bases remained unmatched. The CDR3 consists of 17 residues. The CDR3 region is CASSSDSTGLAIETQYF. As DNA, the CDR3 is TGTGCCAGCAGCTCCGACAGTACGGGACTAGCTATAGAGACCCAGTACTTC.

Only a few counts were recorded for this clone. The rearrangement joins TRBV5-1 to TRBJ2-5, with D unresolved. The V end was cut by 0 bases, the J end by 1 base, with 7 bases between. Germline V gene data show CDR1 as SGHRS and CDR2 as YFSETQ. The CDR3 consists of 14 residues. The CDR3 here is CASSLGAAQETQYF. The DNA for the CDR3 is TGCGCCAGCAGCTTGGGGGCAGCCCAAGAGACCCAGTACTTC.

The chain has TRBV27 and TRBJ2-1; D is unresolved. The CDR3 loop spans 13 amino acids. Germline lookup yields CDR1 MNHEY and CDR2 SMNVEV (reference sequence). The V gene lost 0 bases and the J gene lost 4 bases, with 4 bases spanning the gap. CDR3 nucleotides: TGTGCCAGCAGTTTATCACAGTACAATGAGCAGTTCTTC. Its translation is CASSLSQYNEQFF.

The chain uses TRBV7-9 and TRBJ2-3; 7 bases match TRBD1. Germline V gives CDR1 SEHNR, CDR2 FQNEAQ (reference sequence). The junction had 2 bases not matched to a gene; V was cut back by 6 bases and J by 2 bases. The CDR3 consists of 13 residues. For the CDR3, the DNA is TGTGCCAGCAGTGGGACAGCCACAGATACGCAGTATTTT. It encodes CASSGTATDTQYF.

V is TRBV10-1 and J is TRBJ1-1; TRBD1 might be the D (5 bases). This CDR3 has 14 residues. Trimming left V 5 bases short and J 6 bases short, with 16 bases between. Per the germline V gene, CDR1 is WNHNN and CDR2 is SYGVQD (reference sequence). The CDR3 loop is CASSIGTPVAEAFF. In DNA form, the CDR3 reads TGCGCCAGCAGTATCGGGACTCCGGTAGCTGAAGCTTTCTTT.

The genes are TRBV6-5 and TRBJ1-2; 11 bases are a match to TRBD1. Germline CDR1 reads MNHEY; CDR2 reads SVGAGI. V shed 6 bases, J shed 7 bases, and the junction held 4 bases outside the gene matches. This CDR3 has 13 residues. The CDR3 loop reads CASRDRGQGGYTF. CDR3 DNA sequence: TGTGCCAGCAGGGACAGGGGGCAGGGTGGCTACACCTTC.